The 20 T cell receptor beta chains listed next were all sequenced from one sample in a study of early T cells in non-severe SARS-CoV-2 infection. Via MiXCR, TCRdb re-called the 5' RACE reads, giving one row per CDR3 protein. This table has roughly 48,000 distinct CDR3 sequences, around 8% appearing once. The specimen sequenced was whole blood. These receptors were collected from an adult who was a healthcare worker with PCR-confirmed SARS-CoV-2 infection or an uninfected control (not recorded which).

The chain uses TRBV15 and TRBJ2-3; D uncertain. Between the trimmed V and J ends, which lost 1 base and 1 base, there was a span of 3 bases. CDR1 and CDR2 from the germline V gene are LNHNV and YYDKDF (reference sequence). This CDR3 contains 13 residues. CDR3 coding DNA: TGTGCCACCAGCAGAGGAGGCACAGATACGCAGTATTTT. Translated: CATSRGGTDTQYF.

This chain links TRBV20-1 with TRBJ1-6; no definite D call. Trimming removed 0 bases at V and 0 bases at J, with 9 bases between. The CDR3 consists of 16 residues. The germline CDR1 and CDR2 sequences are DFQATT and SNEGSKA (reference sequence). The CDR3 loop is CSAREKKSSYNSPLHF. The CDR3 region has the DNA TGCAGTGCTAGAGAGAAGAAAAGCTCCTATAATTCACCCCTCCACTTT.

This chain uses TRBV12-3 or TRBV12-4 with TRBJ1-1; D is perhaps TRBD1 (6 bases). The germline V and J ends were trimmed by 4 bases and 0 bases, with 9 bases remaining between them. The CDR3 covers 14 residues. DNA for the CDR3: TGTGCCAGCAGTTCGACAGGTCTGAACACTGAAGCTTTCTTT. Translation gives CASSSTGLNTEAFF.

The V gene is TRBV10-1, the J gene TRBJ2-5, with no clear D. CDR1 is WNHNN and CDR2 is SYGVQD in the germline V gene (reference sequence). Between the trimmed V and J ends, which lost 0 bases and 0 bases, there was a span of 14 bases. The CDR3 has 17 amino acids. The CDR3 region has the DNA TGCGCCAGCAGTGAGTCGACTCGTTGGCAGAACCAAGAGACCCAGTACTTC. Residues: CASSESTRWQNQETQYF.

This clonotype appeared many times. The V call is TRBV6-6, the J call TRBJ1-5; 8 bases line up with TRBD1. The CDR3 is 17 amino acids. In germline, CDR1 is MNHNY, CDR2 SVGAGI (reference sequence). J was trimmed by 4 bases and V by 5 bases; bases with no gene match: 13. The CDR3 reads CASSPNQPYRGNQPQHF. For the CDR3, the DNA is TGTGCCAGCAGTCCAAATCAACCCTACAGGGGGAATCAGCCCCAGCATTTT.

This clonotype appeared a few times. This chain links TRBV29-1 with TRBJ1-2, with a tentative D call TRBD1 (5 bases). Per germline, CDR1 SQVTM and CDR2 ANQGSEA. This CDR3 is built from 11 residues. The germline V and J ends were trimmed by 7 bases and 13 bases, with 19 bases remaining between them. CDR3 sequence (DNA): TGCAGCGCCGGAATGGAACAGGTTCCCACCTTC. Amino acid sequence: CSAGMEQVPTF.

This clonotype was recorded at least ten times. This chain links TRBV19 with TRBJ1-2, with 7 positions matching TRBD1. The CDR3 runs 12 residues. Losses at the gene ends were 8 bases for V and 3 bases for J; bases not matched to a gene: 3. Germline V gene lookup returns CDR1 LNHDA and CDR2 SQIVND (reference sequence). In nucleotides, the CDR3 is TGTGCCAGTTGGGACAGCGACTATGGCTACACCTTC. Translating it yields CASWDSDYGYTF.

The chain links TRBV20-1 to TRBJ1-2; maybe TRBD1 (6 bases). Germline V gene lookup returns CDR1 DFQATT and CDR2 SNEGSKA (reference sequence). The CDR3 is 14 amino acids. V was clipped by 0 bases and J by 2 bases, with 10 bases between them. The CDR3 nucleotides read TGCAGTGCTAGAGATTGGGACAACAACTATGGCTACACCTTC. Translated: CSARDWDNNYGYTF.

The chain has TRBV6-5 and TRBJ2-7; D may be TRBD1 (6 bases). V was pared by 5 bases and J by 2 bases, with 13 bases between. The CDR3 totals 14 residues. CDR1 is MNHEY and CDR2 is SVGAGI in the germline V gene. As DNA, the CDR3 is TGTGCCAGCAGTGCAGGGGATGGGCCCTACGAGCAGTACTTC. This sequence encodes CASSAGDGPYEQYF.

This clonotype came up many times. This chain joins TRBV5-1 and TRBJ1-2; weak D call: TRBD1 (6 bases). CDR3 length: 14 residues. Trimming shortened V by 0 bases and J by 2 bases, and 8 bases separated the two germline ends. CDR1 is SGHRS and CDR2 is YFSETQ in the germline V gene. CDR3 amino acids: CASSLGDTNYGYTF. DNA for the CDR3: TGCGCCAGCAGCTTGGGGGACACGAACTATGGCTACACCTTC.

The J gene is TRBJ2-5, the V gene TRBV5-1, with D uncertain. The CDR3 has 13 amino acids. The V gene lost 3 bases and the J gene lost 6 bases, with 12 bases spanning the gap. In germline, CDR1 is SGHRS, CDR2 YFSETQ. This CDR3 is CASSSEGWKTQYF. Here the CDR3 DNA reads TGCGCCAGCAGCTCAGAAGGGTGGAAGACCCAGTACTTC. Variable domain in full (rest from reference TRBV5-1 and TRBJ2-5): KAGVTQTPRYLIKTRGQQVTLSCSPISGHRSVSWYQQTPGQGLQFLFEYFSETQRNKGNFPGRFSGRQFSNSRSEMNVSTLELGDSALYLCASSSEGWKTQYFGPGTRLLVL.

This clonotype was counted only a few times. V and J are TRBV7-9 and TRBJ2-2, with D possibly TRBD1 on 5 matching bases. CDR1 is SEHNR and CDR2 is FQNEAQ in the germline V gene (reference sequence). Trimming left V 1 base short and J 4 bases short, with 7 bases between. This CDR3 comprises 14 residues. The CDR3 spells CASSLGQPTGELFF. The CDR3 region has the DNA TGTGCCAGCAGCTTAGGACAGCCCACCGGGGAGCTGTTTTTT.

This clonotype has a handful of counts. A much larger clone sits a single nucleotide away, making a read error possible. V usage is TRBV5-1 and J usage is TRBJ2-7; the D is unclear. CDR3 length equals 14 residues. The germline V gene has CDR1 SGHRS and CDR2 YFSETQ. CDR3 sequence reads: CANSTEAASTEQYF. DNA of the CDR3: TGCGCCAACAGCACAGAGGCGGCATCTACCGAGCAGTACTTC.

There are many counts of this clonotype. In nucleotides, the CDR3 is TGCGCCACTAGAGCGGGAGGGCCTTTTGATGAGCAGTTCTTC. Protein sequence: CATRAGGPFDEQFF. The chain recombines TRBV5-1 with TRBJ2-1; the match to TRBD2 covers 10 bases. The germline V gene has CDR1 SGHRS and CDR2 YFSETQ. This CDR3 spans 14 amino acids. The ends lost 9 bases at V and 8 bases at J; junction bases unmatched: 11.

This clonotype was seen many times. The V gene is TRBV12-5, the J gene TRBJ2-5; D is unclear. CDR1 and CDR2 from the germline V gene are LGHNT and FRNRAP. The CDR3 runs 13 residues. V gave up 4 bases and J gave up 7 bases, with 13 bases separating them. Here the CDR3 reads CASGSDSPGTQYF. The CDR3 nucleotides read TGTGCTAGTGGTTCCGACTCCCCAGGGACCCAGTACTTC. Together with reference TRBV12-5 and TRBJ2-5, the CDR3 gives the full variable domain: DARVTQTPRHKVTEMGQEVTMRCQPILGHNTVFWYRQTMMQGLELLAYFRNRAPLDDSGMPKDRFSAEMPDATLATLKIQPSEPRDSAVYFCASGSDSPGTQYFGPGTRLLVL.

This clonotype was detected ten times or more. In nucleotides, the CDR3 is TGTGCCAGCAGTACACGTAACACTGAAGCTTTCTTT. Amino acids: CASSTRNTEAFF. The chain recombines TRBV6-1 with TRBJ1-1; D gene unclear. The germline CDR1 and CDR2 sequences are MNHNS and SASEGT. V lost 5 bases and J 2 bases, leaving 6 bases between the germline ends. The length of the CDR3 is 12 residues.

This clonotype has just a few counts. This rearrangement joins TRBV12-3 or TRBV12-4 to TRBJ2-7; 8 bases are a match to TRBD2. This CDR3 is built from 14 residues. J lost 6 bases, V lost 1 base, and 5 bases had no gene match. Written as DNA, the CDR3 is TGTGCCAGCAGTTTAGAACGGGAGGGGGTCGAGCAGTACTTC. It specifies CASSLEREGVEQYF.

This clonotype was found many times. The chain combines TRBV3-1 with TRBJ2-7, with TRBD1 matching over 9 bases. Germline V gene sequence: CDR1 LGHDT, CDR2 YNNKEL (reference sequence). The CDR3 runs to 14 residues. The trim removed 10 bases at V and 5 bases at J, leaving 12 bases unmatched. CDR3 in amino acids: CATESGTGLNEQYF. CDR3 DNA: TGTGCCACCGAATCCGGGACAGGGTTGAACGAGCAGTACTTC.

Ten or more counts support this clonotype. The CDR3 region is CASSAGQGGETQYF. The CDR3 bases are TGCGCCAGCAGTGCGGGACAGGGCGGTGAGACCCAGTACTTC. This chain links TRBV10-1 with TRBJ2-5; 9 positions agree with TRBD1. From germline, CDR1 is WNHNN and CDR2 SYGVQD (reference sequence). CDR3 length equals 14 residues. V lost 4 bases, J lost 5 bases, and 5 bases stayed unmatched.

This clonotype was counted at least ten times. The genes are TRBV2 and TRBJ2-3, with D tentatively TRBD1 (6 bases). Trimming stripped 8 bases from V and 4 bases from J, with 10 bases between. The CDR3 consists of 12 residues. The germline gives CDR1 SNHLY, CDR2 FYNNEI. CDR3: CASEGTSDTQYF. The CDR3 DNA sequence: TGTGCCAGCGAAGGGACATCAGATACGCAGTATTTT.